This TCR beta chain was identified during a study of cytomegalovirus exposure and HLA in healthy donors. Researchers ran the PCR with 60 Vbeta and 13 Jbeta primers. Libraries were prepared by immunoSEQ multiplex PCR; TCRdb keeps only in-frame clonotypes and omits some of them. The table records about 130,000 clones, more than 8% of them present only once. Regarding the study as a whole: Testing in vitro showed three CMV-associated chains specific for CMV antigens. TCR beta chains numbering 150 to 200 were designated cytomegalovirus-associated. Exclusion as indistinguishable affected some V segments, including TRBV6-2 and TRBV6-3. Presence/absence comparisons presumed near-even sequencing depth among donors.

Of note for this clone: Its specificity is unknown.

The length of the CDR3 is 16 residues. The V gene end was trimmed by 1 base and the J gene end by 9 bases; junction bases not matched to a gene: 6. CDR1 is LNHDA, CDR2 SQIVND, per germline (reference sequence). Sequencing input: PBMCs. The chain combines TRBV19 with TRBJ2-1, with 13 bases identical to TRBD2. This clonotype originated in a man in his forties or fifties in good health and CMV-seronegative. The CDR3: CASSIALAGGQGEQFF. The CDR3 DNA sequence: TGTGCCAGTAGTATAGCACTAGCGGGGGGGCAGGGTGAGCAGTTCTTC.